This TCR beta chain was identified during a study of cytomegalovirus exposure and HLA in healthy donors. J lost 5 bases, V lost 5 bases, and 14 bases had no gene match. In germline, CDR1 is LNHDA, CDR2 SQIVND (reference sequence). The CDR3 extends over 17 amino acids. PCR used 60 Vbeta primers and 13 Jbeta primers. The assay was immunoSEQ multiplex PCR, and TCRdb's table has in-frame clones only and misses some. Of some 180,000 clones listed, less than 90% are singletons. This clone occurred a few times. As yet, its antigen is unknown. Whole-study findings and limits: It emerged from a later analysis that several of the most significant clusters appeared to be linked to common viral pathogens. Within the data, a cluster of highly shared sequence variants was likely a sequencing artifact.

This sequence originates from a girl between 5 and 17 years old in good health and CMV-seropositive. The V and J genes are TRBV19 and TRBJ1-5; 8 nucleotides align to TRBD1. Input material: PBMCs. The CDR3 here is CASSPRQGAWDYQPQHF. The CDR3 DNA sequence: TGTGCCAGTAGTCCTCGGCAGGGGGCCTGGGACTATCAGCCCCAGCATTTT.